Listed below are T cell receptor beta chains from one sample, sequenced in a study of radiation and T cells in renal cell carcinoma. This table comes from immunoSEQ multiplex PCR, and its TCRdb copy is limited to in-frame clones, with some not included. The sample contains 15,000 or so clones, less than 65% of which appear only once. The specimen was tumor tissue, collected from a patient whose treatment was nephrectomy without radiotherapy. These receptors were obtained from a man aged 60-69 years with renal cell carcinoma. Each CDR3 is given with its conserved first and last residue. A D gene is named only where the DNA matches it firmly.

d_gene: TRBD2
j_gene: TRBJ2-1
v_gene: TRBV27
CDR3aa: CASSQGGSGDNEQFF

d_gene: TRBD2
j_gene: TRBJ2-7
v_gene: TRBV7-9
CDR3aa: CASSLAGGSSSYEQYF

d_gene: NA
j_gene: TRBJ1-5
v_gene: TRBV11-2
CDR3aa: CASSLTDSNQPQHF

d_gene: NA
j_gene: TRBJ1-4
v_gene: TRBV19
CDR3aa: CASTISQDEKLFF

d_gene: NA
j_gene: TRBJ2-4
v_gene: TRBV7-9
CDR3aa: CASSLPGLGENIQYF

d_gene: NA
j_gene: TRBJ2-1
v_gene: TRBV7-3
CDR3aa: CASSLTRDYNEQFF

d_gene: NA
j_gene: TRBJ2-1
v_gene: TRBV2
CDR3aa: CASSDYNEQFF

d_gene: TRBD1
j_gene: TRBJ1-4
v_gene: TRBV15
CDR3aa: CATKGRDSALTNEKLFF

d_gene: TRBD1
j_gene: TRBJ2-3
v_gene: TRBV15
CDR3aa: CATSRGTGDTQYF

d_gene: NA
j_gene: TRBJ2-7
v_gene: TRBV6-5
CDR3aa: CASRQGSYEQYF

d_gene: NA
j_gene: TRBJ2-1
v_gene: TRBV19
CDR3aa: CASSIGDNAGFNEQFF

d_gene: TRBD1
j_gene: TRBJ1-5
v_gene: TRBV30
CDR3aa: CAWSVGGGGPNQPQHF

d_gene: TRBD2
j_gene: TRBJ2-3
v_gene: TRBV5-4
CDR3aa: CASGPSGDTQYF

d_gene: TRBD1
j_gene: TRBJ1-2
v_gene: TRBV2
CDR3aa: CASSEVGQGYTF

d_gene: NA
j_gene: TRBJ2-7
v_gene: TRBV13
CDR3aa: CASSRDTSSYEQYF

d_gene: NA
j_gene: TRBJ2-5
v_gene: TRBV5-1
CDR3aa: CASTQTGLAETQYF

d_gene: TRBD1
j_gene: TRBJ2-7
v_gene: TRBV28
CDR3aa: CASSPGTGPEQYF

d_gene: TRBD1
j_gene: TRBJ2-5
v_gene: TRBV27
CDR3aa: CASSLGTGTQETQYF

d_gene: TRBD1
j_gene: TRBJ1-1
v_gene: TRBV5-1
CDR3aa: CASSARQGIEAFF

d_gene: NA
j_gene: TRBJ1-4
v_gene: TRBV7-9
CDR3aa: CATITGRINEKLFF

d_gene: TRBD2
j_gene: TRBJ2-1
v_gene: TRBV28
CDR3aa: CASSPSLAGAGNEQFF

d_gene: TRBD1
j_gene: TRBJ2-5
v_gene: TRBV6-1
CDR3aa: CASSSQGAKTQYF

d_gene: NA
j_gene: TRBJ2-2
v_gene: TRBV2
CDR3aa: CASKWDGGELFF

d_gene: NA
j_gene: TRBJ1-3
v_gene: TRBV27
CDR3aa: CASSLADPLGAGNTIYF

d_gene: NA
j_gene: TRBJ2-3
v_gene: TRBV7-2
CDR3aa: CASSLALGRLTDTQYF

d_gene: TRBD2
j_gene: TRBJ2-3
v_gene: TRBV4-3
CDR3aa: CASSQDTGGRGDTQYF